These 20 T cell receptor beta chains were all obtained from the same sample, sequenced in a study of blood T cell repertoires in COVID-19 (dated by TCRdb to 2019 to 2021). The library was prepared using the immunoSEQ multiplex PCR assay. As stored in TCRdb, this immuneACCESS dataset retains in-frame rearrangements with V and J assigned. A fraction of the clones does not appear; measured against another copy, unresolved V genes explain less than half of the discrepancy, and the remainder lacks a known reason. Here the sample has 80,000 to 90,000 clones; 79% occur a single time. Roughly 10% of the sample belongs to the ten largest clones. Sequencing input: peripheral blood. The receptor source for this set is a man in his 70s with acute or convalescent COVID-19.

The J gene is TRBJ2-2, the V gene TRBV5-1, with 9 nucleotides matching TRBD1. V shed 3 bases and J 2 bases; nucleotides not matched to a gene: 5. Germline CDR1 reads SGHRS; CDR2 reads YFSETQ. This CDR3 comprises 16 residues. The CDR3: CASSSGQGFNTGELFF. The DNA for the CDR3 is TGCGCCAGCAGCTCGGGACAGGGCTTTAACACCGGGGAGCTGTTTTTT.

The V gene is TRBV5-1, the J gene TRBJ1-1; D not certain. V was shortened by 4 bases and J by 2 bases, with 9 bases between the two germline ends. The CDR3 spans 13 residues. Germline V CDR1 and CDR2: SGHRS, YFSETQ. This CDR3 reads CASSVKTNTEAFF. CDR3 DNA: TGCGCCAGCAGCGTCAAGACTAACACTGAAGCTTTCTTT. The full variable domain, completed using reference TRBV5-1 and TRBJ1-1, is KAGVTQTPRYLIKTRGQQVTLSCSPISGHRSVSWYQQTPGQGLQFLFEYFSETQRNKGNFPGRFSGRQFSNSRSEMNVSTLELGDSALYLCASSVKTNTEAFFGQGTRLTVV.

This chain joins TRBV4-1 and TRBJ2-4; a possible D gene is TRBD1 (6 bases). V lost 0 bases to trimming and J lost 4 bases, with 7 bases between them. This CDR3 contains 14 residues. Germline V CDR1 and CDR2: MGHRA, YSYEKL. The CDR3 reads CASSQDTGKNIQYF. CDR3 nucleotide sequence: TGCGCCAGCAGCCAAGATACAGGGAAAAACATTCAGTACTTC.

The rearrangement links TRBV7-9 to TRBJ2-1; 7 bases are a match to TRBD2. Germline values: CDR1 SEHNR, CDR2 FQNEAQ (reference sequence). The J segment lost 8 bases and the V segment lost 5 bases, leaving 3 bases of the junction unmatched. The CDR3 covers 12 residues. CDR3 DNA sequence: TGTGCCAGCAGCCCTGGGGGGGATGAGCAGTTCTTC. Protein sequence: CASSPGGDEQFF.

This clone has more than one count but fewer than ten. In DNA form, the CDR3 reads TGTGTCACGGGCCGGACAGCGAACACTGAAGCTTTCTTT. Protein sequence: CVTGRTANTEAFF. This chain links TRBV6-5 with TRBJ1-1; TRBD1 is a possible D gene (6 bases). The CDR3 extends over 13 amino acids. Germline lookup yields CDR1 MNHEY and CDR2 SVGAGI.

The J gene is TRBJ2-1, the V gene TRBV5-5; D perhaps matches TRBD1 (7 bases). V was pared by 0 bases and J by 3 bases, with 16 bases between. This CDR3 contains 17 residues. The germline V gene has CDR1 SGHKS and CDR2 YYEKEE (reference sequence). The CDR3 sequence: CASSLGIPRGDYNEQFF. The CDR3 coding sequence is TGTGCCAGCAGCTTGGGGATCCCCAGGGGGGACTACAATGAGCAGTTCTTC. Drawing the rest from reference TRBV5-5 and TRBJ2-1, the complete variable domain is DAGVTQSPTHLIKTRGQQVTLRCSPISGHKSVSWYQQVLGQGPQFIFQYYEKEERGRGNFPDRFSARQFPNYSSELNVNALLLGDSALYLCASSLGIPRGDYNEQFFGPGTRLTVL.

CDR3 region: CASSQEAAGLAGNTGELFF. As DNA, the CDR3 is TGTGCCAGCAGCCAAGAAGCAGCTGGACTAGCGGGGAACACCGGGGAGCTGTTTTTT. The V call is TRBV4-2, the J call TRBJ2-2, with TRBD2 matching 11 bases. This CDR3 is built from 19 residues. Per the germline V gene, CDR1 is LGHNA and CDR2 is YNFKEQ. The ends lost 0 bases at V and 1 base at J; junction bases unmatched: 7.

CDR3 sequence: CASSQDRGRGYGYTF. The CDR3 DNA follows: TGTGCCAGCAGCCAAGACAGGGGGCGCGGCTATGGCTACACCTTC. The V call is TRBV4-2, the J call TRBJ1-2; TRBD1 matches at 8 bases. J was trimmed by 4 bases and V by 0 bases; bases with no gene match: 4. The CDR3 loop spans 15 amino acids. Germline V gene lookup returns CDR1 LGHNA and CDR2 YNFKEQ.

This clone was seen a few times. This rearrangement joins TRBV6-4 to TRBJ2-1, with a possible D match to TRBD1 (5 bases). This CDR3 contains 13 residues. With 6 bases removed from V and 10 bases from J, the gap between germline ends came to 16 bases. Germline CDR1 reads MRHNA; CDR2 reads SNTAGT. The CDR3 protein is CASSATRAGEQFF. The CDR3 DNA follows: TGTGCCAGCAGCGCGACAAGGGCAGGGGAGCAGTTCTTC.

V is TRBV7-9 and J is TRBJ2-1, with D possibly being TRBD1 (6 bases). Germline V gene data show CDR1 as SEHNR and CDR2 as FQNEAQ (reference sequence). The CDR3 loop spans 14 amino acids. V lost 5 bases to trimming and J lost 5 bases, with 13 bases between them. This CDR3 is CASSPRTAHNEQFF. CDR3 coding DNA: TGTGCCAGCAGCCCGAGGACAGCCCACAATGAGCAGTTCTTC.

This chain connects TRBV7-2 to TRBJ1-1; unclear D gene. Trimming stripped 3 bases from V and 1 base from J, with 6 bases between. In germline, CDR1 is SGHTA, CDR2 FQGNSA. There are 13 residues in the CDR3. CDR3 bases: TGTGCCAGCAGCTTTTACAAGAACACTGAAGCTTTCTTT. Translation gives CASSFYKNTEAFF. The variable domain in full, with the rest retrieved from reference TRBV7-2 and TRBJ1-1, is GAGVSQSPSNKVTEKGKDVELRCDPISGHTALYWYRQSLGQGLEFLIYFQGNSAPDKSGLPSDRFSAERTGGSVSTLTIQRTQQEDSAVYLCASSFYKNTEAFFGQGTRLTVV.

V is TRBV18 and J is TRBJ1-1, with a possible D match to TRBD1 (6 bases). Trimming pared 1 base from V and 0 bases from J, leaving 9 bases between. Per the germline V gene, CDR1 is KGHSH and CDR2 is LQKENI. This CDR3 spans 15 amino acids. The CDR3 DNA reads as TGTGCCAGCTCACCACGGGACACCATGAACACTGAAGCTTTCTTT. Translated, it gives CASSPRDTMNTEAFF.

This clone was picked up one time. The V gene is TRBV5-4, the J gene TRBJ2-1, with 9 bases matching TRBD1. The CDR3 sequence is 15 residues long. Per the germline V gene, CDR1 is SGHNT and CDR2 is YYREEE (reference sequence). J was trimmed by 7 bases and V by 0 bases; bases with no gene match: 5. The CDR3: CASSLGGTGWNEQFF. CDR3 in DNA: TGTGCCAGCAGCTTGGGGGGGACAGGGTGGAATGAGCAGTTCTTC.

The rearrangement joins TRBV5-1 to TRBJ1-5; 9 bases map to TRBD1. With V trimmed by 0 bases and J by 3 bases, 1 base remained unmatched. The CDR3 has 15 amino acids. CDR1 is SGHRS and CDR2 is YFSETQ in the germline V gene. The CDR3 sequence: CASSLGTGANQPQHF. The CDR3 coding sequence is TGCGCCAGCAGCTTGGGGACAGGGGCCAATCAGCCCCAGCATTTT.

The chain has TRBV4-2 and TRBJ2-1; perhaps TRBD2 as D (5 bases). V lost 4 bases and J lost 1, with 11 bases in between. CDR1 LGHNA and CDR2 YNFKEQ come from the germline V gene. CDR3 length: 15 residues. In DNA form, the CDR3 reads TGTGCCAGCAGCCGAAGCGGAGAATCCTACAATGAGCAGTTCTTC. It is translated as CASSRSGESYNEQFF.

This sequence joins TRBV2 and TRBJ1-1; D possibly corresponds to TRBD1 (5 bases). CDR3 length: 14 residues. The germline V and J ends were trimmed by 5 bases and 4 bases, with 14 bases remaining between them. CDR1 is SNHLY, CDR2 FYNNEI, per germline. The CDR3 region has the DNA TGTGCCAGCAGTCCGGGGGGAAGTGGCACTGAAGCTTTCTTT. This sequence encodes CASSPGGSGTEAFF.

In DNA, the CDR3 is TGTGCCAGCAGTTACCTACGGAGTTACGAGCAGTACTTC. It is translated as CASSYLRSYEQYF. The chain carries TRBV6-5 and TRBJ2-7; the D is unclear. The CDR3 runs 13 residues. Germline V gives CDR1 MNHEY, CDR2 SVGAGI. The V end was cut by 2 bases, the J end by 4 bases, with 9 bases between.

The gene calls are TRBV20-1 and TRBJ2-5; D is unclear. This CDR3 contains 11 residues. Germline CDR1 reads DFQATT; CDR2 reads SNEGSKA (reference sequence). Between the trimmed V and J ends, which lost 7 bases and 2 bases, there was a span of 8 bases. The CDR3: CSGLWQETQYF. CDR3 nucleotide sequence: TGCAGTGGGCTTTGGCAAGAGACCCAGTACTTC.

The J gene is TRBJ1-2, the V gene TRBV28; a possible D gene is TRBD1 (5 bases). Germline CDR1 reads MDHEN; CDR2 reads SYDVKM. V lost 6 bases to trimming and J lost 0 bases, with 14 bases between them. This CDR3 region has 15 residues. The CDR3 DNA is TGTGCCAGCAGAGAAAGACAGACCGCTAACTATGGCTACACCTTC. Its protein product is CASRERQTANYGYTF.

This chain uses TRBV5-4 with TRBJ2-3; 9 bases fit TRBD1. The junction had 9 bases not matched to a gene; V was cut back by 4 bases and J by 9 bases. In germline, CDR1 is SGHNT, CDR2 YYREEE (reference sequence). The CDR3 covers 14 residues. The CDR3 is CASSIRDREDTQYF. The CDR3 DNA follows: TGTGCCAGCAGCATCCGGGACAGGGAGGACACGCAGTATTTT.